This T cell receptor (beta chain) was recovered during a study of metastatic and nonmetastatic thyroid tumors. No patient had received any treatment before thyroid surgery. TCRdb re-called the PCR reads through MiXCR. The table lists approximately 70,000 clones, less than 20% of them singletons. V lost 8 bases, J lost 9 bases, and 17 bases lay in between. Germline CDR1 is GTSNPN and CDR2 is SVGIG (reference sequence). The CDR3 sequence is 12 residues long. The specimen sequenced was blood. This chain joins TRBV30 and TRBJ2-1; D uncertain. The source of this sequence is a female donor with papillary thyroid cancer or a benign thyroid nodule (not recorded which). Some clones in this sample may be carry-over from other donors' samples. CDR3 in amino acids: CALGRTDGEQFF. The CDR3 bases are TGTGCCCTGGGTCGGACGGACGGTGAGCAGTTCTTC. Filled out from reference TRBV30 and TRBJ2-1, the complete variable domain reads SQTIHQWPATLVQPVGSPLSLECTVEGTSNPNLYWYRQAAGRGLQLLFYSVGIGQISSEVPQNLSASRPQDRQFILSSKKLLLSDSGFYLCALGRTDGEQFFGPGTRLTVL.